This T cell receptor beta chain comes out of a study of cytomegalovirus exposure and HLA in healthy donors. Study-wide context: Falling in the Caucasian-associated ancestry cluster were less than 85% of around 370 genotyped donors. Study findings and constraints: Within the data, a cluster of highly shared sequence variants was likely a sequencing artifact. Serostatus for CMV was the only available immune exposure information. In a later analysis, HLA-associated TCR beta chains were more clonally expanded than equally common others.

It was with 60 Vbeta and 13 Jbeta primers that the PCR ran. This table comes from immunoSEQ multiplex PCR, and its TCRdb copy is limited to in-frame clones, with some not included. The sample includes roughly 290,000 clones, over 70% seen only once; the top ten take 0.3%. In its sample, this clone was seen a few times. Its antigen is undetermined. The CDR3 has 14 amino acids. Trimming stripped 3 bases from V and 6 bases from J, with 11 bases between. Germline CDR1 reads MDHEN; CDR2 reads SYDVKM. Source material: PBMCs. The genes are TRBV28 and TRBJ1-4, with D perhaps TRBD1 (5 bases). The receptor was isolated from a girl aged 2-10 years in good health and CMV-seronegative. CDR3 nucleotide sequence: TGTGCCAGCAGTTTTGCGGGACCGGATGAAAAACTGTTTTTT. Amino acids: CASSFAGPDEKLFF.